One and the same sample provided the 24 T cell receptor beta chains below, sequenced in a study of blood T cell repertoires in COVID-19. The assay was immunoSEQ multiplex PCR, and TCRdb's table has in-frame clones only and misses some. This table holds about 240,000 clones, roughly 85% found once. Specimen: peripheral blood. These receptors all stem from a woman aged 18-29 years with acute or convalescent COVID-19.

The chain recombines TRBV11-2 with TRBJ2-7; 9 bases map to TRBD1. J gave up 2 bases and V 5 bases, and 10 bases lay outside the gene matches. Germline CDR1 is SGHAT and CDR2 is FQNNGV. The CDR3 consists of 16 residues. The CDR3 reads CASSPLGQGKAYEQYF. The DNA of the CDR3 is TGTGCCAGCAGCCCCCTGGGACAGGGAAAAGCCTACGAGCAGTACTTC.

The chain combines TRBV18 with TRBJ2-7, with TRBD1 matching over 7 bases. The CDR3 loop spans 18 amino acids. With V trimmed by 1 base and J by 4 bases, 16 bases remained unmatched. CDR1 KGHSH and CDR2 LQKENI come from the germline V gene. The DNA of the CDR3 is TGTGCCAGCTCACCACTTCCACCCCGGACAGGTGGAAGATACGAGCAGTACTTC. Residues: CASSPLPPRTGGRYEQYF.

This clone was detected once. The chain is built from TRBV5-1 and TRBJ2-2; 7 bases fit TRBD2. V was pared by 0 bases and J by 6 bases, with 8 bases of the junction left unmatched. This CDR3 has 16 residues. Germline V gives CDR1 SGHRS, CDR2 YFSETQ. The CDR3 nucleotides read TGCGCCAGCAGCTTGGCGGCAGGTCGGGGGGCCGGGGAGCTGTTTTTT. Amino acid sequence: CASSLAAGRGAGELFF.

The rearrangement links TRBV6-2 or TRBV6-3 to TRBJ2-5, with TRBD2 identical over 7 bases. V shed 4 bases and J 3 bases; nucleotides not matched to a gene: 23. This CDR3 is 20 amino acids long. The germline V gene has CDR1 MNHEY and CDR2 SVGEGT. As DNA, the CDR3 is TGTGCCAGCAGTTCACCAGGAGGGCCAAACCGGGACTACCCAAAAGAGACCCAGTACTTC. It encodes CASSSPGGPNRDYPKETQYF.

The rearrangement joins TRBV10-2 to TRBJ2-5; D is ambiguous. The CDR3 contains 13 residues. Germline CDR1 and CDR2: WSHSY and SAAADI. Trimming cost V 4 bases and J 5 bases, with 11 bases left between them. CDR3 sequence (DNA): TGCGCCAGCAGTGCTGGGCAGATCGAGACCCAGTACTTC. It translates to CASSAGQIETQYF.

The J gene is TRBJ2-4, the V gene TRBV6-1; possible D gene TRBD2, 5 bases. Trimming took off 3 bases at V and 4 bases at J, with 19 bases between the two ends. Germline CDR1 and CDR2: MNHNS and SASEGT. This CDR3 is 17 amino acids long. The CDR3 DNA reads TGTGCCAGCAGTGATCGATGGACTTGGGATGGGAAAAACATTCAGTACTTC. Its protein is CASSDRWTWDGKNIQYF.

The chain uses TRBV27 and TRBJ1-5, with a tentative D call TRBD1 (6 bases). V shed 7 bases and J shed 3 bases, with 19 bases lying between them. The germline V gene encodes CDR1 MNHEY and CDR2 SMNVEV (reference sequence). The CDR3 totals 16 residues. The CDR3 DNA reads TGTGCCAGCATGCTCCATCAAACAGGGAACAATCAGCCCCAGCATTTT. Protein product: CASMLHQTGNNQPQHF.

The chain has TRBV29-1 and TRBJ2-7; 10 nucleotides align to TRBD1. The CDR3 sequence is 15 residues long. Trimming took 3 bases from V and 0 from J; bases not matched to a gene: 5. Germline values: CDR1 SQVTM, CDR2 ANQGSEA. The CDR3 DNA reads TGCAGCGTTGACGAGGGGACAGGGGCCTCCTACGAGCAGTACTTC. Translation gives CSVDEGTGASYEQYF.

This CDR3 reads CASSEAVSTDTQYF. The CDR3 DNA reads as TGTGCCAGCAGTGAAGCTGTAAGCACAGATACGCAGTATTTT. This chain connects TRBV2 to TRBJ2-3; D is unclear. Looked up from germline, CDR1 is SNHLY and CDR2 is FYNNEI. Between the trimmed V and J ends, which lost 0 bases and 0 bases, there was a span of 4 bases. The CDR3 is made up of 14 amino acids.

The chain recombines TRBV5-1 with TRBJ2-7; 7 nucleotides line up with TRBD1. After removal of 4 bases from V and 0 bases from J, the junction contained 1 base not matched to a gene. Per germline, CDR1 SGHRS and CDR2 YFSETQ. The CDR3 spans 13 residues. Here the CDR3 DNA reads TGCGCCAGCAGCGACAGGGTCTCCTACGAGCAGTACTTC. It codes for CASSDRVSYEQYF.

The V gene is TRBV9, the J gene TRBJ2-1; maybe TRBD2 (7 bases). This CDR3 spans 15 amino acids. With 7 bases removed from V and 4 bases from J, the gap between germline ends came to 18 bases. Germline CDR1 reads SGDLS; CDR2 reads YYNGEE. In DNA, the CDR3 is TGTGCCAGCTGCGGGGGTGGGCAGGGGTACAATGAGCAGTTCTTC. This codes for CASCGGGQGYNEQFF.

The chain links TRBV7-8 to TRBJ1-1; D remains unclear. The CDR3 runs to 13 residues. Between the trimmed V and J ends, which lost 5 bases and 1 base, there was a span of 8 bases. Germline loops: CDR1 SGHVS, CDR2 FQNEAQ. In nucleotides, the CDR3 is TGTGCCAGCAGCCCGCGGAGGAACACTGAAGCTTTCTTT. Translation: CASSPRRNTEAFF.

The chain uses TRBV28 and TRBJ1-6; no firm D call. Germline V gene data show CDR1 as MDHEN and CDR2 as SYDVKM. The CDR3 length is 14 residues. The V and J ends lost 2 bases and 10 bases respectively, with 12 bases between them. The CDR3, as DNA: TGTGCCAGCAGTTTACATGCAGGAGGGTCACCCCTCCACTTT. This gives the protein CASSLHAGGSPLHF.

This clone is a singleton in its sample. This sequence joins TRBV7-2 and TRBJ2-1; 10 bases are a match to TRBD2. V shed 0 bases, J shed 4 bases, and the junction held 0 bases outside the gene matches. CDR3 length: 15 amino acids. Germline-derived CDR1 and CDR2 are SGHTA and FQGNSA. As DNA, the CDR3 is TGTGCCAGCAGCTTAGCACTAGCGGGGTACAATGAGCAGTTCTTC. Its translation is CASSLALAGYNEQFF.

V gene TRBV6-1 combines with J gene TRBJ2-2; D may be TRBD1 (6 bases). The V end lost 3 bases, the J end lost 6 bases, and 14 bases lay between the germline ends. Germline CDR1 reads MNHNS; CDR2 reads SASEGT. The CDR3 sequence is 15 residues long. DNA for the CDR3: TGTGCCAGCAGTGATCAGGGGAAAGGAGCCGGGGAGCTGTTTTTT. Translating it yields CASSDQGKGAGELFF.

The V and J genes are TRBV2 and TRBJ2-1; D perhaps matches TRBD2 (5 bases). The CDR3 extends over 13 amino acids. The V gene lost 8 bases and the J gene lost 5 bases, with 13 bases spanning the gap. Germline V gene sequence: CDR1 SNHLY, CDR2 FYNNEI. The CDR3 protein is CASGSLTNNEQFF. The CDR3 DNA reads as TGTGCCAGCGGGTCCTTGACTAACAATGAGCAGTTCTTC.

The V gene is TRBV3-1 (or the pseudogene TRBV3-2), the J gene TRBJ1-1; TRBD1 agrees at 10 bases. The CDR3 length is 15 residues. CDR1 and CDR2 from the germline V gene are LGHDT and YNNKEL (reference sequence). V dropped 1 base and J dropped 10; count of bases not matched to a gene: 9. For the CDR3, the DNA is TGTGCCAGCAGCCAAGGCGGACAGGGGGTTTACGCAGCTTTCTTT. This codes for CASSQGGQGVYAAFF.

This clone was detected a few times. V usage is TRBV28 and J usage is TRBJ2-1; 8 bases fit TRBD2. V was pared by 3 bases and J by 0 bases, with 4 bases of the junction left unmatched. Per the germline V gene, CDR1 is MDHEN and CDR2 is SYDVKM. The CDR3 extends over 16 amino acids. The DNA of the CDR3 is TGTGCCAGCAGTTTGGGCGGGGGGAGCTCCTACAATGAGCAGTTCTTC. Encoded protein: CASSLGGGSSYNEQFF.

The V call is TRBV28, the J call TRBJ1-5; a weak D match, TRBD1 (6 bases). Deletions cut 2 bases from V and 5 bases from J, with 10 bases between. The CDR3 sequence is 14 residues long. CDR1 and CDR2 from the germline V gene are MDHEN and SYDVKM. The CDR3 protein is CASSLGQGHQPQHF. The DNA of the CDR3 is TGTGCCAGCAGTTTAGGTCAGGGGCATCAGCCCCAGCATTTT.

The table lists this clone with a count of one. The J gene is TRBJ2-5, the V gene TRBV18, with D hard to call. The V and J ends lost 2 bases and 0 bases respectively, with 4 bases between them. Germline CDR1 KGHSH, CDR2 LQKENI. This CDR3 has 13 amino acids. The CDR3 spells CASSPSHQETQYF. The CDR3 DNA sequence: TGTGCCAGCTCACCATCTCACCAAGAGACCCAGTACTTC.

In this sample, this clone turned up once. The chain combines TRBV30 with TRBJ2-5, with 11 nucleotides matching TRBD1. This CDR3 is 14 amino acids long. Germline loops: CDR1 GTSNPN, CDR2 SVGIG (reference sequence). Trimming took 1 base from V and 5 from J; bases not matched to a gene: 3. The CDR3 sequence: CAWSGTGGFETQYF. CDR3 bases: TGTGCCTGGAGTGGGACAGGGGGCTTTGAGACCCAGTACTTC.

This rearrangement joins TRBV7-6 to TRBJ2-5, with 13 bases lining up with TRBD2. This CDR3 is 18 amino acids long. With 5 bases clipped from V and 0 bases from J, the junction kept 9 bases outside the gene matches. CDR1 is SGHVS and CDR2 is FNYEAQ in the germline V gene. Here the CDR3 DNA reads TGTGCCAGCAGCGTGGGACTAGCGGGAACACCGTACCAAGAGACCCAGTACTTC. Protein product: CASSVGLAGTPYQETQYF.

The chain uses TRBV4-2 and TRBJ2-1; 10 bases align to TRBD1. This CDR3 is built from 17 residues. In germline, CDR1 is LGHNA, CDR2 YNFKEQ. The J segment lost 12 bases and the V segment lost 0 bases, leaving 14 bases of the junction unmatched. The CDR3 here is CASSQDSGQGILGGQFF. CDR3 coding DNA: TGTGCCAGCAGCCAAGATTCGGGACAGGGGATACTCGGGGGGCAGTTCTTC.

The chain recombines TRBV7-3 with TRBJ2-1; D possibly corresponds to TRBD1 (5 bases). The CDR3 loop spans 17 amino acids. Looked up from germline, CDR1 is SGHTA and CDR2 is FQGTGA. Trimming cost V 1 base and J 7 bases, with 20 bases left between them. As DNA, the CDR3 is TGTGCCAGCAGCTTAATCCCCTCGGCAGGGAATTGGAATGAGCAGTTCTTC. Amino acids: CASSLIPSAGNWNEQFF.